This TCR beta chain stems from a study of cytomegalovirus exposure and HLA in healthy donors. General observations from the study: Owing to their indistinguishability, certain V segments, notably TRBV6-2 and TRBV6-3, were excluded.

About this clone: The antigen remains unidentified.

V was clipped by 8 bases and J by 11 bases, with 21 bases between them. This CDR3 is built from 13 residues. Germline CDR1 is SNHLY and CDR2 is FYNNEI. 13 Jbeta primers and 60 Vbeta primers were used for the PCR. Source study methods: It was a later analysis that counted about 80 million unique TCR beta chains, of which 9.5 million to 14 million were shared. TCRdb's table, derived via immunoSEQ multiplex PCR, lists solely in-frame clones and lacks some. V, J and clone size are taken as reported in that table, and D and trimming were inferred from the DNA itself. Reported are 35,000 to 45,000 clones; the ten largest clones contain more than 3%.

The sequence was obtained from a male donor in good health and CMV-seronegative. This rearrangement joins TRBV2 to TRBJ1-1, with a weak D call TRBD1 (5 bases). Sequencing was carried out using PBMCs. The CDR3 reads CASAGWIREEAFF. For the CDR3, the DNA is TGTGCCAGCGCAGGGTGGATCAGGGAAGAGGCTTTCTTT.